These 5 T cell receptor beta chains share one sample of origin, sequenced in a study of Ad26.COV2.S vaccination and SARS-CoV-2 variants. Treatment given: around 19 received Ad26.COV2.S at low or high dose, single or two shots; about 5 received placebo; per-sample allocation not given. Specimens were obtained on day 63 following the first vaccine or placebo injection. Sequencing used immunoSEQ multiplex PCR; TCRdb keeps in-frame clones, though not all of them. The table lists hundreds of thousands of clones, approximately 90% of them singletons. This specimen consisted of peripheral blood, obtained in a trial of Ad26.COV2.S vaccine versus placebo. These receptors all stem from a person aged 18 to 59 who received the Ad26.COV2.S COVID-19 vaccine or a placebo.

V usage is TRBV10-3 and J usage is TRBJ2-7; weak D call: TRBD2 (7 bases). CDR1 is ENHRY and CDR2 is SYGVKD in the germline V gene. The CDR3 has 13 residues. Between the trimmed V and J ends, which lost 5 bases and 5 bases, there was a span of 13 bases. The DNA of the CDR3 is TGTGCCATCAGTCGGGGGGCTGGCCACGAGCAGTACTTC. Translated: CAISRGAGHEQYF.

The chain couples TRBV28 to TRBJ2-7, with 9 bases aligning to TRBD2. J lost 3 bases, V lost 1 base, and 10 bases had no gene match. There are 17 residues in the CDR3. The V gene's germline CDR1 is MDHEN and CDR2 SYDVKM. The CDR3 loop reads CASSLSSGTFRIYEQYF. The CDR3 region has the DNA TGTGCCAGCAGTTTATCTAGCGGGACATTCCGGATCTACGAGCAGTACTTC.

The CDR3 sequence is CASSVRGSAYEQYF. CDR3 DNA: TGTGCCAGCAGCGTTCGGGGTAGCGCCTACGAGCAGTACTTC. The chain uses TRBV9 and TRBJ2-7; D perhaps matches TRBD2 (5 bases). V gave up 2 bases and J gave up 2 bases, with 11 bases separating them. The CDR3 runs 14 residues. Per germline, CDR1 SGDLS and CDR2 YYNGEE. The entire variable domain, with the rest obtained from reference TRBV9 and TRBJ2-7, is as follows: DSGVTQTPKHLITATGQRVTLRCSPRSGDLSVYWYQQSLDQGLQFLIQYYNGEERAKGNILERFSAQQFPDLHSELNLSSLELGDSALYFCASSVRGSAYEQYFGPGTRLTVT.

This clone was observed a single time. The chain has TRBV11-3 and TRBJ2-3; 13 nucleotides match TRBD2. J lost 0 bases, V lost 5 bases, and 11 bases had no gene match. The CDR3 length is 19 residues. Per germline, CDR1 SGHNT and CDR2 YENEEA. The CDR3 spells CASSPLGWTSGGSTDTQYF. The CDR3 region has the DNA TGTGCCAGCAGCCCCCTCGGTTGGACTAGCGGGGGTAGCACAGATACGCAGTATTTT. Full variable domain (outside the CDR3, taken from reference TRBV11-3 and TRBJ2-3): EAGVVQSPRYKIIEKKQPVAFWCNPISGHNTLYWYLQNLGQGPELLIRYENEEAVDDSQLPKDRFSAERLKGVDSTLKIQPAELGDSAVYLCASSPLGWTSGGSTDTQYFGPGTRLTVL.

The sample holds one count of this clone. The chain links TRBV2 to TRBJ2-5; the D is unclear. This CDR3 spans 13 amino acids. V was shortened by 4 bases and J by 5 bases, with 11 bases between the two germline ends. The germline gives CDR1 SNHLY, CDR2 FYNNEI. The CDR3 loop is CASSGESMETQYF. CDR3 coding DNA: TGTGCCAGCAGTGGTGAAAGCATGGAGACCCAGTACTTC.